Listed below are T cell receptor beta chains from one sample, sequenced in a study of long-term antiretroviral therapy in people with HIV. Assay used: immunoSEQ multiplex PCR; TCRdb lists only in-frame clones, some missing. The sample has under 20,000 clones, 80% seen once. The sequenced sample was unsorted PBMCs, obtained 0.2 years after starting antiretroviral therapy. The receptor set was obtained from a woman in her thirties or forties with HIV. Each CDR3 is given with its conserved first and last residue. Each record gives: V gene, clone size, D gene, J gene, CDR3 DNA, CDR3 protein. The D gene is left open where the match is weak. Where a row states a size, it is once, few, many or the class of an expanded clone; other rows omit it.

TRBV14	NA	TRBD1	TRBJ2-3	TGTGCCAGCAGCCAAGATCGGACAGGGACTAGCACAGATACGCAGTATTTT	CASSQDRTGTSTDTQYF
TRBV10-3	NA	TRBD1	TRBJ1-2	TGTGCCATCACCCAGACAGGGGAATATGGCTACACCTTC	CAITQTGEYGYTF
TRBV23-1	NA	NA	TRBJ1-1	TGCGCCAGCAGTCGGTCGGGGGGCATGAACACTGAAGCTTTCTTT	CASSRSGGMNTEAFF
TRBV5-1	once	NA	TRBJ1-1	TGCGCCAGCACCCCGGGGGTGGGGGGTGAGGACACTGAAGCTTTCTTT	CASTPGVGGEDTEAFF
TRBV9	NA	NA	TRBJ2-1	TGTGCCAGCAGCGTAGGGAGCGGACCATACAATGAGCAGTTCTTC	CASSVGSGPYNEQFF
TRBV5-6	NA	NA	TRBJ2-5	TGTGCCAGCAGATGGGGCTTAGAGACCCAGTACTTC	CASRWGLETQYF
TRBV5-6	NA	TRBD1	TRBJ1-2	TGTGCCAGCAGTTCGGGACAGGCCTATGGCTACACCTTC	CASSSGQAYGYTF
TRBV2	NA	TRBD1	TRBJ2-7	TGTGCCAGCAGTGCTTCGACAGGGGGTTTCCCCTACGAGCAGTACTTC	CASSASTGGFPYEQYF
TRBV7-8	NA	NA	TRBJ2-7	TGTGCCAGCAGGAAACAGGTGGCCCACGAGCAGTACTTC	CASRKQVAHEQYF
TRBV9	NA	NA	TRBJ1-6	TGTGCCAGCAGCGTAGAGGATAATTCACCCCTCCACTTT	CASSVEDNSPLHF
TRBV6-6	once	NA	TRBJ1-2	TGTGCCAGCACAACTCTCCCCGATGGCTACACCTTC	CASTTLPDGYTF
TRBV2	NA	NA	TRBJ1-1	TGTGCCAGCAAGGGGCGGGGTGGGGGAAACACTGAAGCTTTCTTT	CASKGRGGGNTEAFF
TRBV30	NA	TRBD1	TRBJ2-7	TGTGCCTGGAGTCTCGCGGCGGACAGGGCGATCCTAGGGCAGTACTTC	CAWSLAADRAILGQYF
TRBV20-1	NA	NA	TRBJ2-7	TGCAGTGCTAGAATGGGCCACGAGCAGTACTTC	CSARMGHEQYF
TRBV7-2	NA	NA	TRBJ2-3	TGTGCCAGCAGCTTAGTTCCGGGTACGCAGTATTTT	CASSLVPGTQYF
TRBV27	NA	NA	TRBJ2-1	TGTGCCAGCAGACCTGAGGGGGGCGGAGAGCAGTTCTTC	CASRPEGGGEQFF
TRBV5-1	NA	TRBD2	TRBJ2-1	TGCGCCAGCAGCTTGGCCGGGCTAGCGGGCGGTGAGCAGTTCTTC	CASSLAGLAGGEQFF
TRBV27	once	NA	TRBJ1-2	TGTGCCAGCAGTTTAGCGGGGGCACTCTATGGCTACACCTTC	CASSLAGALYGYTF
TRBV5-1	NA	TRBD2	TRBJ2-2	TGCGCCAGCAGCCTGGGGAGAGCGGGGGGCTTAAGCACCGGGGAGCTGTTTTTT	CASSLGRAGGLSTGELFF
TRBV5-6	NA	NA	TRBJ2-1	TGTGCCAGCAGCTCCGTAGGAACGGGCAATGAGCAGTTCTTC	CASSSVGTGNEQFF
TRBV7-6	few	TRBD2	TRBJ2-7	TGTGCCAGCAGCTCGGCCTTAGCGGGAGAGCAGTACTTC	CASSSALAGEQYF
TRBV7-9	medium-sized	TRBD1	TRBJ1-2	TGTGCAAACGACAGGGAGGGACTATCTGGCTACACCTTC	CANDREGLSGYTF
TRBV5-4	NA	NA	TRBJ1-1	TGTGCCAGCAGCTTATACTTGAACACTGAAGCTTTCTTT	CASSLYLNTEAFF
TRBV11-2	NA	NA	TRBJ1-1	TGTGCCAGCAGCCCTACAGGGTTCTTGAGGGCTTTCTTT	CASSPTGFLRAFF
TRBV6-5	once	NA	TRBJ2-7	TGTGCCAGCAGTTACGCGAGAGGCGGATACGAGCAGTACTTC	CASSYARGGYEQYF
TRBV5-1	NA	NA	TRBJ1-1	TGCGCCAGCAGCTCCTTATCAGGGCATGAAGCTTTCTTT	CASSSLSGHEAFF
TRBV5-1	NA	TRBD2	TRBJ2-3	TGCGCCAGCAGCGTCTCAGCGGGGGGGCTCGAAGATACGCAGTATTTT	CASSVSAGGLEDTQYF
TRBV5-6	few	TRBD1	TRBJ1-2	TGTGCCAGCAGCTTGAGGGACAGGGATTCGATGTATGGCTACACCTTC	CASSLRDRDSMYGYTF
TRBV27	NA	NA	TRBJ2-1	TGTGCCAGCAGTTTGGGCAATGAGCAGTTCTTC	CASSLGNEQFF
TRBV2	NA	NA	TRBJ1-1	TGTGCCAGCAGTGATGCGGGAGGGAACACTGAAGCTTTCTTT	CASSDAGGNTEAFF
TRBV5-4	NA	NA	TRBJ1-2	TGTGCCAGCAGCTTGACTGAGCCTAACTATGGCTACACCTTC	CASSLTEPNYGYTF
TRBV27	once	TRBD1	TRBJ1-5	TGTGCCAGCAGTTGGACAGGGATGAGCAATCAGCCCCAGCATTTT	CASSWTGMSNQPQHF
TRBV29-1	NA	NA	TRBJ1-2	TGCAGCGTTGGGGGAGGGTCAGGTTTAAACTATGGCTACACCTTC	CSVGGGSGLNYGYTF